This entry features one TCR beta chain sequence. The CDR3 totals 15 residues. Per germline, CDR1 KGHSH and CDR2 LQKENI. V was cut by 0 bases and J by 5 bases, with 10 bases left in between. Sequenced by immunoSEQ multiplex PCR; TCRdb stores in-frame clones only, minus some. The sample shows more than 250,000 clones, 86% of them seen only once. This record comes from a study of cytomegalovirus exposure and HLA in healthy donors. This rearrangement joins TRBV18 to TRBJ1-4; D perhaps matches TRBD1 (5 bases). The sequencing input was PBMCs. The clonotype originates from a woman younger than 30 in good health and CMV-seronegative. CDR3 region: CASSPPGLPNEKLFF. DNA of the CDR3: TGTGCCAGCTCACCACCGGGGCTTCCGAATGAAAAACTGTTTTTT.